Shown below are 24 T cell receptor beta chains from a single sample sequenced in a study of monozygotic twins with inflammatory bowel disease. TCRdb reprocessed the 5' RACE reads and stores each CDR3 protein as one record, lacking DNA. The sample data list 420,000 or so distinct CDR3 sequences. The specimen sequenced was blood. The receptors were sampled from a human donor with ulcerative colitis or Crohn's disease, or a healthy co-twin of an affected twin (not recorded which).

The chain uses TRBV12-3 or TRBV12-4 and TRBJ1-2; TCRdb proposes TRBD1, but this gene call is untestable without DNA. This CDR3 comprises 13 residues. The CDR3: CASSVGGGYGYTF.

This chain connects TRBV12-3 or TRBV12-4 to TRBJ2-2. The CDR3 has 16 residues. The chain's CDR3 is CASSLWQTSNTGELFF.

The chain recombines TRBV10-3 with TRBJ1-2. The length of the CDR3 is 15 residues. Per germline, CDR1 ENHRY and CDR2 SYGVKD. CDR3: CAISESWSPLYGYTF.

The V and J genes are TRBV27 and TRBJ2-7; TCRdb lists TRBD1, though no DNA is available to test this call. CDR3 length: 14 amino acids. Germline CDR1 MNHEY, CDR2 SMNVEV (reference sequence). The CDR3 sequence: CASSLRGRLYEQYF.

V gene TRBV11-2 combines with J gene TRBJ1-1; the TRBD1 assignment by TCRdb is unverifiable without DNA. This CDR3 comprises 13 residues. Germline lookup yields CDR1 SGHAT and CDR2 FQNNGV. CDR3 region: CASSPLTTPEAFF. The full variable domain, completed using reference TRBV11-2 and TRBJ1-1, is EAGVAQSPRYKIIEKRQSVAFWCNPISGHATLYWYQQILGQGPKLLIQFQNNGVVDDSQLPKDRFSAERLKGVDSTLKIQPAKLEDSAVYLCASSPLTTPEAFFGQGTRLTVV.

This chain connects TRBV5-1 to TRBJ2-7; TCRdb gives TRBD1 as the D gene, but with no DNA this cannot be confirmed. CDR1 and CDR2 (germline): SGHRS, YFSETQ. CDR3 length equals 15 residues. The CDR3 is CASSLGGGNSYEQYF.

The rearrangement joins TRBV5-1 to TRBJ2-7; the TRBD1 assignment by TCRdb is unverifiable without DNA. CDR1 is SGHRS and CDR2 is YFSETQ in the germline V gene. The CDR3 has 15 amino acids. The CDR3 here is CASSPVPGVVGEQYF.

The rearrangement uses TRBV7-2 and TRBJ2-7. Germline lookup yields CDR1 SGHTA and CDR2 FQGNSA. CDR3 size: 13 residues. CDR3 protein: CASSSTATYEQYF.

V usage is TRBV6-2 or TRBV6-3 and J usage is TRBJ1-1; no DNA is available, so the TRBD1 call from TCRdb remains unchecked. In germline, CDR1 is MNHEY, CDR2 SVGEGT. The CDR3 has 17 amino acids. The CDR3 region is CASSSRQGASMNTEAFF.

This rearrangement joins TRBV30 to TRBJ1-3. CDR1 and CDR2 from the germline V gene are GTSNPN and SVGIG (reference sequence). The CDR3 runs 16 residues. The CDR3 here is CAWSVHTRSSGNTIYF.

The chain combines TRBV5-6 with TRBJ2-2; with no DNA, the TCRdb D assignment of TRBD2 cannot be verified. This CDR3 contains 15 residues. Germline values: CDR1 SGHDT, CDR2 YYEEEE. CDR3 in amino acids: CASSEIGLGTGELFF.

The CDR3 sequence: CASSQAWTSYNEQFF. J is TRBJ2-1 and V is TRBV4-1; checking the TCRdb D call of TRBD2 is not possible without DNA. The CDR3 runs to 15 residues. CDR1 and CDR2 (germline): MGHRA, YSYEKL.

CDR3 sequence reads: CASSLPSGGTNTGELFF. The chain has TRBV7-2 and TRBJ2-2; TCRdb returns TRBD2, unconfirmable since there is no DNA. This CDR3 spans 17 amino acids. Per the germline V gene, CDR1 is SGHTA and CDR2 is FQGNSA. The variable domain in full, with the rest retrieved from reference TRBV7-2 and TRBJ2-2, is GAGVSQSPSNKVTEKGKDVELRCDPISGHTALYWYRQSLGQGLEFLIYFQGNSAPDKSGLPSDRFSAERTGGSVSTLTIQRTQQEDSAVYLCASSLPSGGTNTGELFFGEGSRLTVL.

The V and J genes are TRBV5-1 and TRBJ2-5; as DNA is missing, the TRBD2 call by TCRdb cannot be tested. CDR1 is SGHRS and CDR2 is YFSETQ in the germline V gene. The CDR3 has 13 residues. CDR3: CASSGLAGETQYF.

The rearrangement joins TRBV11-2 to TRBJ1-3; without DNA, the TCRdb call of TRBD1 cannot be checked. The CDR3 runs to 16 residues. Germline CDR1 and CDR2: SGHAT and FQNNGV. CDR3: CASSFRAGGPGNTIYF.

This chain links TRBV2 with TRBJ1-2; TCRdb calls TRBD1, which cannot be checked without DNA. CDR1 is SNHLY and CDR2 is FYNNEI in the germline V gene. The CDR3 runs to 12 residues. This CDR3 reads CASSVMGDGYTF.

V is TRBV19 and J is TRBJ1-1. CDR3 length equals 18 residues. Per germline, CDR1 LNHDA and CDR2 SQIVND (reference sequence). The chain's CDR3 is CASSSNYQSEERKTEAFF.

J is TRBJ1-3 and V is TRBV28; as DNA is missing, the TRBD1 call by TCRdb cannot be tested. The CDR3 consists of 15 residues. CDR1 is MDHEN and CDR2 is SYDVKM in the germline V gene. The CDR3 is CASRTGTYSGNTIYF.

This chain uses TRBV18 with TRBJ2-7; there is no DNA to check the TCRdb D call of TRBD1. The V gene's germline CDR1 is KGHSH and CDR2 LQKENI. The CDR3 spans 15 residues. The CDR3 here is CASSSQGIYGYEQYF.

The chain is built from TRBV4-1 and TRBJ1-2; TCRdb's D gene call, TRBD1, goes unchecked for lack of DNA. This CDR3 region has 14 residues. Germline V gene data show CDR1 as MGHRA and CDR2 as YSYEKL. CDR3 amino acids: CASSQDGTAYSYTF.

The chain combines TRBV2 with TRBJ2-1; TCRdb proposes TRBD2, but this gene call is untestable without DNA. The CDR3 is 17 residues long. The germline V gene has CDR1 SNHLY and CDR2 FYNNEI. The CDR3 is CASSPVGGLAGGDEQFF.

This CDR3 is CASSLGVGETQYF. This chain joins TRBV7-9 and TRBJ2-5. This CDR3 comprises 13 residues. Germline V gene lookup returns CDR1 SEHNR and CDR2 FQNEAQ (reference sequence).

The chain uses TRBV4-2 and TRBJ1-2; checking the TCRdb D call of TRBD1 is not possible without DNA. Germline CDR1 and CDR2: LGHNA and YNFKEQ. This CDR3 has 16 amino acids. The CDR3 reads CASSQDGGQGKDGYTF.

The chain recombines TRBV20-1 with TRBJ2-1; the D call from TCRdb, TRBD2, cannot be confirmed without DNA. Germline values: CDR1 DFQATT, CDR2 SNEGSKA (reference sequence). This CDR3 has 13 residues. CDR3 amino acids: CSARAGGPNEQFF.